The following is a T cell receptor beta chain sequence with its context. This clone was counted only a few times. Its specific antigen is unknown. No clone much larger than this one lies a single base away; base qualities are absent. The library relied on the immunoSEQ multiplex PCR assay. The table comes from immuneACCESS by way of TCRdb, which keeps in-frame sequences with V and J called. Part of the clones is missing from these tables; in studies checked, under half for an unresolved V gene and the rest for unknown reasons. This sample gives 110,000 to 150,000 clones in total; about 94% of them show up just once. The ten largest clones represent approximately 15% of the sample. This entry is derived from a study of control samples from healthy donors and cancer patients (dated by TCRdb to about 2020). Reading from cysteine to phenylalanine, the CDR3 counts 14 amino acids. Just CDR3 DNA is preserved here, 42 bases in frame from base 1. V loses 7 bases of germline sequence and J loses 0 bases, and the interval between the two ends is 10 bases. From the germline V gene (reference sequence), CDR1 is MNHNY and CDR2 is SVGAGI.

The chain joins TRBV6-6 to TRBJ1-5; no D gene is confidently identified. The clonotype was recovered from a man aged 55 to 70 with colorectal cancer. Input material: PBMCs. This receptor carries the CDR3 CASIYGDSNQPQHF. The DNA reads as follows: TGTGCCAGCATCTACGGGGATAGCAATCAGCCCCAGCATTTT.